The 9 T cell receptor beta chains given below trace back to one sample, sequenced in a study of blood T cell repertoires in COVID-19. Data came from immunoSEQ multiplex PCR; TCRdb stores just in-frame clones and leaves some out. The sample holds a few hundred thousand clones; more than 75% are singletons and the top ten take more than 1%. Sequencing was done on a sample of PBMCs or T cells enriched from blood (not recorded which). These receptors all come from a woman in her twenties or thirties who had recovered from COVID-19.

The chain combines TRBV3-1 (or the pseudogene TRBV3-2) with TRBJ2-7; D call uncertain. Trimming removed 1 base from V and 7 bases from J, with 11 bases in between. CDR1 and CDR2 from the germline V gene are LGHDT and YNNKEL (reference sequence). The CDR3 consists of 13 residues. For the CDR3, the DNA is TGTGCCAGCAGCCAAGTTATGAGCTGGGAGCAGTACTTC. This encodes CASSQVMSWEQYF.

The chain has TRBV11-2 and TRBJ2-7; 9 nucleotides match TRBD2. This CDR3 contains 14 residues. The J segment lost 0 bases and the V segment lost 5 bases, leaving 2 bases of the junction unmatched. The V gene's germline CDR1 is SGHAT and CDR2 FQNNGV. CDR3 nucleotides: TGTGCCAGCAGCACGGGACTAGCCTCCTACGAGCAGTACTTC. Residues: CASSTGLASYEQYF.

The table lists this clone with a count of one. The V call is TRBV18, the J call TRBJ2-7; D call uncertain. There are 14 residues in the CDR3. V was trimmed by 6 bases and J by 3 bases, leaving 15 bases between them. Per germline, CDR1 KGHSH and CDR2 LQKENI. The CDR3 DNA reads as TGTGCCAGCTCTGGCATGGGCCCAAGCTACGAGCAGTACTTC. This encodes CASSGMGPSYEQYF.

The gene calls are TRBV12-3 or TRBV12-4 and TRBJ2-7; weak D call: TRBD1 (5 bases). The CDR3 runs to 13 residues. V lost 4 bases to trimming and J lost 6 bases, with 13 bases between them. As DNA, the CDR3 is TGTGCCAGCAGTTCCCGGCAGGGTTCCGAGCAGTACTTC. Translation gives CASSSRQGSEQYF.

V gene TRBV9 combines with J gene TRBJ1-2, with TRBD1 matching 9 bases. The germline gives CDR1 SGDLS, CDR2 YYNGEE. The CDR3 runs 16 residues. The ends lost 3 bases at V and 4 bases at J; junction bases unmatched: 10. The chain's CDR3 is CASSGERDRVGYGYTF. The CDR3 DNA reads as TGTGCCAGCAGCGGGGAGAGGGACAGGGTAGGCTATGGCTACACCTTC.

V and J are TRBV5-6 and TRBJ2-7, with 9 bases matching TRBD1. Germline CDR1 and CDR2: SGHDT and YYEEEE. The ends lost 3 bases at V and 3 bases at J; junction bases unmatched: 13. There are 17 residues in the CDR3. CDR3 loop: CASSSAVNRGLSYEQYF. The DNA for the CDR3 is TGTGCCAGCAGCTCGGCTGTTAACAGGGGGCTGAGCTACGAGCAGTACTTC.

The chain uses TRBV4-1 and TRBJ2-7; 12 nucleotides align to TRBD1. V lost 5 bases to trimming and J lost 3 bases; unmatched junction nucleotides: 14. The CDR3 contains 18 residues. CDR1 is MGHRA and CDR2 is YSYEKL in the germline V gene. CDR3 bases: TGCGCCAGCAGCGAAGCTACCACCGGGACAGGGGGCTACTACGAGCAGTACTTC. Amino acid sequence: CASSEATTGTGGYYEQYF.

This chain connects TRBV18 to TRBJ1-2; 7 bases are a match to TRBD1. The CDR3 spans 14 residues. V shed 2 bases and J 5 bases; nucleotides not matched to a gene: 5. CDR1 is KGHSH and CDR2 is LQKENI in the germline V gene. CDR3 coding DNA: TGTGCCAGCTCACCAGCCGGGACAGAGTATGGCTACACCTTC. Translating it yields CASSPAGTEYGYTF.

The rearrangement joins TRBV28 to TRBJ2-5; 9 nucleotides match TRBD1. From germline, CDR1 is MDHEN and CDR2 SYDVKM. The CDR3 is 15 amino acids. J lost 5 bases, V lost 7 bases, and 11 bases had no gene match. The DNA for the CDR3 is TGTGCCAGCACACACACACAGGGGGCCGGGGAGACCCAGTACTTC. Its protein product is CASTHTQGAGETQYF.